This TCR beta chain originates from a study of blood T cell repertoires in COVID-19. About the research overall: Material from acute and convalescent COVID-19 was sourced from the United States, Italy and Spain. Sample material is recorded as cDNA or gDNA derived from T cells, B-cell-depleted T cells, or PBMCs.

In the study's own analysis: Amplification of reference gene primers was used by the study to estimate nucleated cell counts. The table came from immunoSEQ multiplex PCR; TCRdb's copy has only in-frame clones and leaves some out. For V, J and clone size, that table is used; D and trimming come from the DNA. In the table there are 95,000 or so clones, 80% to 90% of which are singletons. Patients from Seattle were sampled longitudinally, starting during active infection. CDR3 length equals 13 residues. This sequence joins TRBV21-1 and TRBJ1-2; TRBD1 is the table's D call and was not checked against the DNA. TRBV21-1 is a pseudogene. The TCR originated in a man older than 75 with COVID-19, enrolled during active disease. The sequencing sample was made of peripheral blood. The CDR3 DNA is TGTGCCAGCAGCGAAACAGGGGGTTGGGGCTACACCTTC. This gives the protein CASSETGGWGYTF.